Listed below are T cell receptor beta chains from one sample, sequenced in a study of blood T cell repertoires in COVID-19. Generated by immunoSEQ multiplex PCR, the TCRdb table keeps only in-frame clones and is missing some. The sample consists of just under 150,000 clones, roughly 80% of them appearing once. The sample was peripheral blood. These receptors all stem from a human donor in a cohort sampled during active COVID-19. The CDR3 runs from the conserved cysteine through the conserved F or W. Each record gives: D gene, clone size, J gene, V gene, CDR3 protein, CDR3 DNA. The D gene is left open where the match is weak. Size tells how often a clone was seen (once, few, many) or the class of an expanded clone, and some rows leave it out.

d_call: NA; clone_size: NA; j_call: TRBJ1-2; v_call: TRBV3-1/TRBV3-2; cdr3_aa: CASSPTGSYGYTF; cdr3_nt: TGTGCCAGCAGCCCTACAGGGTCCTATGGCTACACCTTC
d_call: TRBD1; clone_size: NA; j_call: TRBJ1-2; v_call: TRBV9; cdr3_aa: CASSDLRDREGGYGYTF; cdr3_nt: TGTGCCAGCAGCGACCTCCGAGACAGGGAAGGGGGTTATGGCTACACCTTC
d_call: NA; clone_size: NA; j_call: TRBJ2-1; v_call: TRBV2; cdr3_aa: CASKTGITGNEQFF; cdr3_nt: TGTGCCAGCAAGACCGGGATAACGGGAAATGAGCAGTTCTTC
d_call: NA; clone_size: NA; j_call: TRBJ1-5; v_call: TRBV5-5; cdr3_aa: CASSLGLSGNQPQHF; cdr3_nt: TGTGCCAGCAGCTTGGGTCTATCCGGCAATCAGCCCCAGCATTTT
d_call: NA; clone_size: NA; j_call: TRBJ1-4; v_call: TRBV28; cdr3_aa: CASSNQRRLFF; cdr3_nt: TGTGCCAGCAGTAACCAGCGGAGACTGTTTTTT
d_call: TRBD1; clone_size: few; j_call: TRBJ1-6; v_call: TRBV19; cdr3_aa: CASSQGAYSPLHF; cdr3_nt: TGTGCCAGCTCGCAGGGGGCATATTCACCCCTCCACTTT
d_call: NA; clone_size: NA; j_call: TRBJ2-1; v_call: TRBV19; cdr3_aa: CASSGALNNEQFF; cdr3_nt: TGTGCCAGTAGTGGGGCCCTTAACAATGAGCAGTTCTTC
d_call: NA; clone_size: NA; j_call: TRBJ2-5; v_call: TRBV30; cdr3_aa: CAWSGETQYF; cdr3_nt: TGTGCCTGGAGCGGGGAGACCCAGTACTTC
d_call: NA; clone_size: once; j_call: TRBJ2-2; v_call: TRBV19; cdr3_aa: CASNQGGNTGELFF; cdr3_nt: TGTGCCAGTAACCAGGGGGGCAACACCGGGGAGCTGTTTTTT
d_call: NA; clone_size: NA; j_call: TRBJ2-2; v_call: TRBV13; cdr3_aa: CASSFFKGPNTGELFF; cdr3_nt: TGTGCCAGCAGCTTTTTTAAGGGGCCGAACACCGGGGAGCTGTTTTTT
d_call: NA; clone_size: NA; j_call: TRBJ2-1; v_call: TRBV6-5; cdr3_aa: CATRDNSYNEQFF; cdr3_nt: TGTGCCACTCGGGACAACTCCTACAATGAGCAGTTCTTC
d_call: TRBD2; clone_size: NA; j_call: TRBJ2-3; v_call: TRBV7-3; cdr3_aa: CASSLLADVSTDTQYF; cdr3_nt: TGTGCCAGCAGCTTACTAGCGGACGTTAGCACAGATACGCAGTATTTT
d_call: NA; clone_size: once; j_call: TRBJ2-1; v_call: TRBV6-2/TRBV6-3; cdr3_aa: CASSYSSDTPSSYNEQFF; cdr3_nt: TGTGCCAGCAGTTACTCGTCGGACACCCCAAGCTCCTACAATGAGCAGTTCTTC
d_call: NA; clone_size: NA; j_call: TRBJ1-6; v_call: TRBV19; cdr3_aa: CASTPAFRESPLHF; cdr3_nt: TGTGCCAGTACCCCCGCCTTTCGTGAGTCACCCCTCCACTTT
d_call: NA; clone_size: NA; j_call: TRBJ1-2; v_call: TRBV4-1; cdr3_aa: CASSQEGAGYGYTF; cdr3_nt: TGCGCCAGCAGCCAAGAGGGGGCCGGCTATGGCTACACCTTC
d_call: TRBD1; clone_size: NA; j_call: TRBJ2-5; v_call: TRBV5-1; cdr3_aa: CASSFPGGEGETQYF; cdr3_nt: TGCGCCAGCAGCTTTCCAGGGGGCGAAGGAGAGACCCAGTACTTC
d_call: NA; clone_size: NA; j_call: TRBJ1-4; v_call: TRBV7-8; cdr3_aa: CASSRSDNEKLFF; cdr3_nt: TGTGCCAGCAGCCGCAGCGATAATGAAAAACTGTTTTTT
d_call: NA; clone_size: NA; j_call: TRBJ1-1; v_call: TRBV5-4; cdr3_aa: CASSLNRGMDTEAFF; cdr3_nt: TGTGCCAGCAGCTTAAACCGGGGAATGGACACTGAAGCTTTCTTT
d_call: TRBD2; clone_size: NA; j_call: TRBJ2-7; v_call: TRBV9; cdr3_aa: CASSPPGGRFFW; cdr3_nt: TGTGCCAGCAGCCCACCCGGGGGGAGGTTTTTTTGG
d_call: NA; clone_size: NA; j_call: TRBJ1-2; v_call: TRBV28; cdr3_aa: CASSPGGREGYTF; cdr3_nt: TGTGCCAGCAGCCCCGGGGGGAGAGAGGGCTACACCTTC
d_call: TRBD2; clone_size: NA; j_call: TRBJ2-3; v_call: TRBV2; cdr3_aa: CASRGGSGGTDTQYF; cdr3_nt: TGTGCCAGCAGAGGTGGTAGCGGGGGGACAGATACGCAGTATTTT
d_call: NA; clone_size: NA; j_call: TRBJ2-1; v_call: TRBV7-9; cdr3_aa: CASRFSGDEQFF; cdr3_nt: TGTGCCAGCAGGTTTTCAGGGGACGAGCAGTTCTTC
d_call: TRBD2; clone_size: NA; j_call: TRBJ2-5; v_call: TRBV3-1/TRBV3-2; cdr3_aa: CASSPLERLAGEKTQYF; cdr3_nt: TGTGCCAGCAGCCCCCTGGAGAGACTAGCGGGAGAAAAGACCCAGTACTTC
d_call: TRBD1; clone_size: NA; j_call: TRBJ1-6; v_call: TRBV27; cdr3_aa: CASRQGSNNSPLHF; cdr3_nt: TGTGCCAGCCGACAGGGGTCCAATAATTCACCCCTCCACTTT
d_call: NA; clone_size: NA; j_call: TRBJ2-2; v_call: TRBV12-3/TRBV12-4; cdr3_aa: CASSLDSTGELFF; cdr3_nt: TGTGCCAGCAGTTTAGACAGCACCGGGGAGCTGTTTTTT
d_call: TRBD2; clone_size: NA; j_call: TRBJ2-1; v_call: TRBV6-5; cdr3_aa: CASSRRLAGEGEQFF; cdr3_nt: TGTGCCAGCAGTAGGAGACTAGCGGGAGAAGGTGAGCAGTTCTTC
d_call: NA; clone_size: NA; j_call: TRBJ2-2; v_call: TRBV19; cdr3_aa: CASSHDPGQINTGELFF; cdr3_nt: TGTGCCAGTAGCCACGATCCCGGACAGATAAACACCGGGGAGCTGTTTTTT
d_call: NA; clone_size: NA; j_call: TRBJ1-1; v_call: TRBV6-1; cdr3_aa: CASSDDRLNTEAFF; cdr3_nt: TGTGCCAGCAGTGACGACAGACTGAACACTGAAGCTTTCTTT
d_call: NA; clone_size: NA; j_call: TRBJ1-1; v_call: TRBV5-1; cdr3_aa: CASSFRDRTEAFF; cdr3_nt: TGCGCCAGCAGCTTCAGGGATCGCACTGAAGCTTTCTTT
d_call: TRBD1; clone_size: NA; j_call: TRBJ1-4; v_call: TRBV30; cdr3_aa: CAWSVGQGPQGKLFF; cdr3_nt: TGTGCCTGGAGTGTCGGACAGGGCCCTCAGGGAAAACTGTTTTTT